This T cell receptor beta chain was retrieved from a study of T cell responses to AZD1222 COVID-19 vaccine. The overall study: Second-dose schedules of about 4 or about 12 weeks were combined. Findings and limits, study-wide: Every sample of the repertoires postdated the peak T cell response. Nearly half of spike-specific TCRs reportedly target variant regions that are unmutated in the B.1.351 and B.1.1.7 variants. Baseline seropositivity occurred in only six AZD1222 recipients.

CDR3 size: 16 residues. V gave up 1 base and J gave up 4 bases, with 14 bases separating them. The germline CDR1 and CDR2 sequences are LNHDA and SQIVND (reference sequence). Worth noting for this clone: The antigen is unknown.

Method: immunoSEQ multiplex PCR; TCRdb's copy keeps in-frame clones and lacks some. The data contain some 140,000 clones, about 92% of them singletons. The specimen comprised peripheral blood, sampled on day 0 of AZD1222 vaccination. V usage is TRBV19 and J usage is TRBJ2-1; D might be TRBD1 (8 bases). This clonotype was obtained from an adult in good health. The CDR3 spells CASSIGTGRAYNEQFF. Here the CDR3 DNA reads TGTGCCAGTAGTATAGGGACAGGGAGGGCATACAATGAGCAGTTCTTC.